This TCR beta chain was profiled in a study of radiation and T cells in renal cell carcinoma. Between the trimmed V and J ends, which lost 0 bases and 7 bases, there was a span of 7 bases. The CDR3 length is 13 residues. Germline CDR1 is SGHKS and CDR2 is YYEKEE (reference sequence). Time point described: baseline pretreatment blood. Specified treatment: 15 Gy SBRT to primary tumor, nephrectomy 4 weeks later. Data came from immunoSEQ multiplex PCR; TCRdb stores just in-frame clones and leaves some out. The data show 130,000 or so clones, about 88% seen once. The V call is TRBV5-5, the J call TRBJ2-2; D is uncertain. The receptor was derived from a woman in her forties or fifties with renal cell carcinoma. The starting material was blood, obtained from a patient whose treatment included radiotherapy and nephrectomy. CDR3 protein: CASSLVVFGELFF. DNA for the CDR3: TGTGCCAGCAGCTTGGTGGTATTCGGGGAGCTGTTTTTT. Together with reference TRBV5-5 and TRBJ2-2, the CDR3 gives the full variable domain: DAGVTQSPTHLIKTRGQQVTLRCSPISGHKSVSWYQQVLGQGPQFIFQYYEKEERGRGNFPDRFSARQFPNYSSELNVNALLLGDSALYLCASSLVVFGELFFGEGSRLTVL.